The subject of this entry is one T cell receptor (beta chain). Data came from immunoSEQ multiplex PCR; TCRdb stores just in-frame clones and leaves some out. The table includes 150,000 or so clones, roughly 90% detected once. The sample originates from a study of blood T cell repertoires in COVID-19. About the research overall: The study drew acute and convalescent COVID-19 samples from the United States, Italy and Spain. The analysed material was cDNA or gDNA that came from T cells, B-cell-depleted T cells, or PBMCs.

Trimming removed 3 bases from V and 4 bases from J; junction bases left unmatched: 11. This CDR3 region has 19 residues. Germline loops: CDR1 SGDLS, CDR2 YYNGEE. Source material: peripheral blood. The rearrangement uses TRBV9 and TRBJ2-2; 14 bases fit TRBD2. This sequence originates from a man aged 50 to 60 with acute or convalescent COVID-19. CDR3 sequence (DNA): TGTGCCAGCAGCGGGGGCGGGACTAGCGGGAGTTGGAGCACCGGGGAGCTGTTTTTT. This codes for CASSGGGTSGSWSTGELFF.